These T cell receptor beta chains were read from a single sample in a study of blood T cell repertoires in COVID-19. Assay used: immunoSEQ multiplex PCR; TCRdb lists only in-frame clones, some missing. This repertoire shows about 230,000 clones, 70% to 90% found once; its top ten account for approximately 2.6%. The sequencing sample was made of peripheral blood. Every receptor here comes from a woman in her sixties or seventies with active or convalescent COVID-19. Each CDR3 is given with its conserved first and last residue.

CDR3 protein: CASSIGLIRTGELFF; J gene: TRBJ2-2; V gene: TRBV19
CDR3 protein: CASSFVRGNDYGYTF; J gene: TRBJ1-2; V gene: TRBV5-1
CDR3 protein: CSVESRVAGGVKNIQYF; J gene: TRBJ2-4; V gene: TRBV29-1
CDR3 protein: CASTQPLAGPKNIQYF; J gene: TRBJ2-4; V gene: TRBV19
CDR3 protein: CASSSRGATYEQYF; J gene: TRBJ2-7; V gene: TRBV27
CDR3 protein: CASSSQGGTEAFF; J gene: TRBJ1-1; V gene: TRBV11-2
CDR3 protein: CASSGGLAGVMSEQFF; J gene: TRBJ2-1; V gene: TRBV5-1
CDR3 protein: CASSFVEDTEAFF; J gene: TRBJ1-1; V gene: TRBV28
CDR3 protein: CASSIGQGGTEAFF; J gene: TRBJ1-1; V gene: TRBV9
CDR3 protein: CASSQGRSSFYEQYF; J gene: TRBJ2-7; V gene: TRBV4-1
CDR3 protein: CAWSTGGADTQYF; J gene: TRBJ2-3; V gene: TRBV30
CDR3 protein: CSASGQGSSPLHF; J gene: TRBJ1-6; V gene: TRBV20-1
CDR3 protein: CASSPGTGYNEQFF; J gene: TRBJ2-1; V gene: TRBV11-3
CDR3 protein: CASSLATGMNTEAFF; J gene: TRBJ1-1; V gene: TRBV7-2
CDR3 protein: CASTQEQFPEKLFF; J gene: TRBJ1-4; V gene: TRBV2
CDR3 protein: CASSPTKVNQGKGYTF; J gene: TRBJ1-2; V gene: TRBV18
CDR3 protein: CASSFTGPGNTIYF; J gene: TRBJ1-3; V gene: TRBV7-9
CDR3 protein: CASRTKGQNSNQPQHF; J gene: TRBJ1-5; V gene: TRBV19
CDR3 protein: CASSFSDRGGTEAFF; J gene: TRBJ1-1; V gene: TRBV18
CDR3 protein: CASSQTSGSGTGELFF; J gene: TRBJ2-2; V gene: TRBV3-1/TRBV3-2
CDR3 protein: CAWSHYSDTQYF; J gene: TRBJ2-3; V gene: TRBV30
CDR3 protein: CAISAGLTMNTEAFF; J gene: TRBJ1-1; V gene: TRBV10-3
CDR3 protein: CASSQLGRDYEQYF; J gene: TRBJ2-7; V gene: TRBV28
CDR3 protein: CSVYGTDTQYF; J gene: TRBJ2-3; V gene: TRBV29-1
CDR3 protein: CASSPLLAGTDTQYF; J gene: TRBJ2-3; V gene: TRBV11-2
CDR3 protein: CASSPDPGQLGNTIYF; J gene: TRBJ1-3; V gene: TRBV9
CDR3 protein: CASSTRTGADYGYTF; J gene: TRBJ1-2; V gene: TRBV7-8
CDR3 protein: CASSEQTGSSYNEQFF; J gene: TRBJ2-1; V gene: TRBV6-1
CDR3 protein: CASKTKPSSYNEQFF; J gene: TRBJ2-1; V gene: TRBV19
CDR3 protein: CASGLGQGAGTQYF; J gene: TRBJ2-5; V gene: TRBV19
CDR3 protein: CASVRQGALQETQYF; J gene: TRBJ2-5; V gene: TRBV18
CDR3 protein: CASSPSTGQGANTGELFF; J gene: TRBJ2-2; V gene: TRBV28
CDR3 protein: CAWSDLGGRETQYF; J gene: TRBJ2-5; V gene: TRBV30
CDR3 protein: CASSHGQGYEQFF; J gene: TRBJ2-1; V gene: TRBV5-1
CDR3 protein: CASSYGFRGRANEQFF; J gene: TRBJ2-1; V gene: TRBV6-2/TRBV6-3
CDR3 protein: CASSRDRSSYEQYF; J gene: TRBJ2-7; V gene: TRBV3-1/TRBV3-2
CDR3 protein: CASSSRTSGAGETQYF; J gene: TRBJ2-5; V gene: TRBV9
CDR3 protein: CASSRRDEQYF; J gene: TRBJ2-7; V gene: TRBV7-9
CDR3 protein: CASSAWVLAGGADTQYF; J gene: TRBJ2-3; V gene: TRBV11-2
CDR3 protein: CASSSAGQGRWAFF; J gene: TRBJ1-1; V gene: TRBV7-9
CDR3 protein: CASSEGLGTSGFTGELFF; J gene: TRBJ2-2; V gene: TRBV7-9
CDR3 protein: CASSLQGAGETQYF; J gene: TRBJ2-5; V gene: TRBV2
CDR3 protein: CASSWGDYNSPLHF; J gene: TRBJ1-6; V gene: TRBV5-1
CDR3 protein: CSARQRDTQYF; J gene: TRBJ2-3; V gene: TRBV20-1
CDR3 protein: CASSDRDRTGYTF; J gene: TRBJ1-2; V gene: TRBV5-1
CDR3 protein: CASSSPTGSGYTF; J gene: TRBJ1-2; V gene: TRBV9
CDR3 protein: CASSKQAQYEQYF; J gene: TRBJ2-7; V gene: TRBV19
CDR3 protein: CASSIDNRRGYGYTF; J gene: TRBJ1-2; V gene: TRBV19
CDR3 protein: CASSFQGAHRYGYTF; J gene: TRBJ1-2; V gene: TRBV5-6
CDR3 protein: CSAGLAGGGYEQYF; J gene: TRBJ2-7; V gene: TRBV29-1
CDR3 protein: CASSGTSGAYEQYF; J gene: TRBJ2-7; V gene: TRBV6-5
CDR3 protein: CASSPGTGRNEQYF; J gene: TRBJ2-7; V gene: TRBV6-5
CDR3 protein: CASSDSATDTQYF; J gene: TRBJ2-3; V gene: TRBV6-4
CDR3 protein: CSAPQRDGYTF; J gene: TRBJ1-2; V gene: TRBV20-1
CDR3 protein: CASSPRGDTQYF; J gene: TRBJ2-3; V gene: TRBV14